This T cell receptor beta chain derives from a study of cytomegalovirus exposure and HLA in healthy donors. CDR3 length: 17 amino acids. CDR1 is MDHEN and CDR2 is SYDVKM in the germline V gene. The J segment lost 3 bases and the V segment lost 6 bases, leaving 12 bases of the junction unmatched. In the PCR, 60 Vbeta and 13 Jbeta primers were used. Using immunoSEQ multiplex PCR, the repertoire was profiled, and TCRdb retains in-frame clones only, with some absent. The data contain about 140,000 clones, around four fifths of them seen just once; the ten biggest clones take up 2.5% to 3%. The clonotype originates from a female donor in good health and CMV-seronegative. This rearrangement joins TRBV28 to TRBJ2-3, with 10 bases fitting TRBD2. Specimen: PBMCs. The CDR3 DNA is TGTGCCAGCAGACCCTCCGGGAGCGGGAGGGGGACAGATACGCAGTATTTT. Translated: CASRPSGSGRGTDTQYF. Combining the CDR3 with reference TRBV28 and TRBJ2-3 gives the whole variable domain DVKVTQSSRYLVKRTGEKVFLECVQDMDHENMFWYRQDPGLGLRLIYFSYDVKMKEKGDIPEGYSVSREKKERFSLILESASTNQTSMYLCASRPSGSGRGTDTQYFGPGTRLTVL.